Below, 12 T cell receptor beta chains from the same sample are listed, as sequenced in a study of blood T cell repertoires in COVID-19. The method was immunoSEQ multiplex PCR; TCRdb's version includes in-frame clones alone and lacks a portion of them. The table shows 100,000 to 150,000 clones, with approximately 91% occurring only once. Sequencing used peripheral blood. These receptor sequences come from a woman aged 80 or over with acute or convalescent COVID-19.

V usage is TRBV19 and J usage is TRBJ1-5; 11 nucleotides line up with TRBD1. The J segment lost 15 bases and the V segment lost 6 bases, leaving 16 bases of the junction unmatched. CDR1 and CDR2 (germline): LNHDA, SQIVND (reference sequence). This CDR3 is built from 15 residues. CDR3 loop: CASSPGQGAKGGRHF. CDR3 in DNA: TGTGCCAGTAGCCCCGGACAGGGGGCGAAGGGTGGTCGGCATTTT.

The chain recombines TRBV5-1 with TRBJ2-5, with 10 bases matching TRBD1. The CDR3 is made up of 16 amino acids. Germline lookup yields CDR1 SGHRS and CDR2 YFSETQ. V lost 4 bases to trimming and J lost 0 bases; unmatched junction nucleotides: 6. The CDR3 region is CASSGGTGAYQETQYF. In nucleotides, the CDR3 is TGCGCCAGCAGCGGGGGGACAGGGGCGTACCAAGAGACCCAGTACTTC.

The V gene is TRBV18, the J gene TRBJ1-1; D is possibly TRBD1 (5 bases). V lost 4 bases to trimming and J lost 3 bases, with 9 bases between them. CDR1 and CDR2 (germline): KGHSH, LQKENI. The CDR3 spans 13 residues. The CDR3 region is CASSQGLDTEAFF. DNA of the CDR3: TGTGCCAGCTCACAGGGGTTGGACACTGAAGCTTTCTTT.

The V gene is TRBV3-1 (or the pseudogene TRBV3-2), the J gene TRBJ1-1; a weak D match, TRBD1 (6 bases). V was pared by 4 bases and J by 7 bases, with 22 bases between. Looked up from germline, CDR1 is LGHDT and CDR2 is YNNKEL (reference sequence). The CDR3 length is 16 residues. CDR3 bases: TGTGCCAGCAGCCTTCGGACAGCCAGGGGATCCCATGAAGCTTTCTTT. It translates to CASSLRTARGSHEAFF.

J is TRBJ2-1 and V is TRBV5-1; perhaps TRBD2 as D (7 bases). The CDR3 has 15 residues. The germline V and J ends were trimmed by 6 bases and 7 bases, with 20 bases remaining between them. Germline CDR1 SGHRS, CDR2 YFSETQ. The CDR3 sequence: CASTPVGGGHNEQFF. CDR3 sequence (DNA): TGCGCCAGCACCCCGGTGGGGGGGGGCCATAATGAGCAGTTCTTC.

The rearrangement joins TRBV7-7 to TRBJ2-1; TRBD2 matches at 7 bases. Germline assignment: CDR1 SSHAT and CDR2 FNYEAQ (reference sequence). This CDR3 is 13 amino acids long. V lost 4 bases to trimming and J lost 7 bases; unmatched junction nucleotides: 4. The CDR3 sequence: CASSSGLGNEQFF. CDR3 nucleotide sequence: TGTGCCAGCAGCTCAGGACTAGGGAATGAGCAGTTCTTC. Combining the CDR3 with reference TRBV7-7 and TRBJ2-1 gives the whole variable domain GAGVSQSPRYKVTKRGQDVTLRCDPISSHATLYWYQQALGQGPEFLTYFNYEAQPDKSGLPSDRFSAERPEGSISTLTIQRTEQRDSAMYRCASSSGLGNEQFFGPGTRLTVL.

CDR3 nucleotide sequence: TGTGCCAGCAGTTTTGATGTACCGGGACAGGGATCCTACGAGCAGTACTTC. Its protein is CASSFDVPGQGSYEQYF. The chain uses TRBV27 and TRBJ2-7; 9 bases map to TRBD1. Germline assignment: CDR1 MNHEY and CDR2 SMNVEV (reference sequence). The CDR3 loop spans 17 amino acids. Germline trimming cut 3 bases from V and 1 base from J; bases unmatched to any gene: 10.

This clone was seen a few times. The V and J genes are TRBV28 and TRBJ2-5, with D possibly being TRBD2 (5 bases). The V gene lost 5 bases and the J gene lost 2 bases, with 12 bases spanning the gap. There are 14 residues in the CDR3. Per germline, CDR1 MDHEN and CDR2 SYDVKM. The CDR3 nucleotides read TGTGCCAGCAGTCCCCAGACGGGACAAGAGACCCAGTACTTC. Translating gives CASSPQTGQETQYF.

This chain links TRBV29-1 with TRBJ2-4; TRBD1 matches at 8 bases. CDR3 size: 15 residues. Trimming took 4 bases from V and 0 from J; bases not matched to a gene: 5. Germline V gene data show CDR1 as SQVTM and CDR2 as ANQGSEA. The CDR3 here is CSVVQGVVAKNIQYF. CDR3 sequence (DNA): TGCAGCGTTGTACAGGGGGTAGTAGCCAAAAACATTCAGTACTTC.

V is TRBV12-5 and J is TRBJ2-1, with D possibly matching TRBD2 (7 bases). CDR3 length: 14 amino acids. CDR1 LGHNT and CDR2 FRNRAP come from the germline V gene. V lost 7 bases to trimming and J lost 7 bases, with 17 bases between them. CDR3 amino acids: CASAKWGGHNEQFF. The CDR3 DNA is TGTGCTAGTGCCAAGTGGGGGGGACATAATGAGCAGTTCTTC.

The rearrangement links TRBV5-6 to TRBJ1-1; D call uncertain. The CDR3 totals 14 residues. Germline CDR1 reads SGHDT; CDR2 reads YYEEEE. Trimming left V 0 bases short and J 0 bases short, with 6 bases between. The DNA for the CDR3 is TGTGCCAGCAGCTTGGGAACAGTGAACACTGAAGCTTTCTTT. Amino acid sequence: CASSLGTVNTEAFF. Together with reference TRBV5-6 and TRBJ1-1, the CDR3 gives the full variable domain: DAGVTQSPTHLIKTRGQQVTLRCSPKSGHDTVSWYQQALGQGPQFIFQYYEEEERQRGNFPDRFSGHQFPNYSSELNVNALLLGDSALYLCASSLGTVNTEAFFGQGTRLTVV.

This clone was seen once. V is TRBV11-3 and J is TRBJ2-5, with TRBD1 matching over 9 bases. Germline values: CDR1 SGHNT, CDR2 YENEEA. The CDR3 consists of 17 residues. The V and J ends lost 2 bases and 4 bases, in that order; junction bases with no gene match: 11. The CDR3 bases are TGTGCCAGCAGCTTAAGGCCCCCGGGACAGGGAGGAGAGACCCAGTACTTC. Protein: CASSLRPPGQGGETQYF.